The clone carrying this T cell receptor (beta chain) came up once. The data stem from a study of technical replicates of blood from a handful of donors. Only in-frame clones appear in the TCRdb table, and some are missing; sequencing was by immunoSEQ multiplex PCR. The sample lists about 97,000 clones, 96% occurring once. The V gene lost 4 bases and the J gene lost 1 base, with 7 bases spanning the gap. Germline CDR1 is SGHVS and CDR2 is FQNEAQ. The CDR3 covers 13 residues. Material: T cells isolated from PBMCs. The rearrangement joins TRBV7-8 to TRBJ2-5; no reliable D call. The receptor was isolated from a human donor in good health. The CDR3 here is CASSSRIQETQYF. DNA for the CDR3: TGTGCCAGCAGCTCCAGAATCCAAGAGACCCAGTACTTC.